This note documents a single TCR beta chain sequence. V was shortened by 2 bases and J by 2 bases, with 6 bases between the two germline ends. The CDR3 sequence is 13 residues long. The germline CDR1 and CDR2 sequences are MNHEY and SMNVEV (reference sequence). TCR beta CDR3 sequences were amplified from RNA transcripts. Researchers ran a first-round RT-PCR on the TCR CDR3 using the HTBI primer set. Each CDR3 protein gets one entry after TCRdb re-called the multiplex PCR reads with MiXCR. The sample includes some 570,000 distinct CDR3 sequences, about a sixth of them seen just once. This record comes from a study of T cells in Graves' hyperthyroidism and ophthalmopathy. For the study at large: The initial diagnosis was the point when peripheral blood was collected, ahead of any treatment.

The cohort's ophthalmopathy patients, a group with duration under 3 months, had a Clinical Activity Score of at least 3 and a NOSPECS grade of at least 4. Uncontrolled infection, other autoimmune disease, pregnancy or lactation barred patients from enrollment. Each diagnosis drew on symptoms, thyroxine, TRAb, thyroid ultrasound and orbital computed tomography findings. V is TRBV27 and J is TRBJ2-5, with D unresolved. The TCR originated in a woman aged 18-29 years with Graves' ophthalmopathy. Material: blood. CDR3 nucleotide sequence: TGTGCCAGCAGTTTAAACGGACAAGAGACCCAGTACTTC. This translates into CASSLNGQETQYF.